This is a list of T cell receptor beta chains from one sample in a study of blood T cell repertoires in COVID-19. The protocol was immunoSEQ multiplex PCR, while the TCRdb copy is restricted to in-frame clones and leaves out a portion. Found here are approximately 230,000 clones, approximately 90% of them singletons; the top ten hold roughly 6%. Sequenced material: peripheral blood. Source of these receptors: a woman aged 30 to 39 with COVID-19, enrolled during active disease. Both conserved end residues are part of each CDR3. The order of the fields is clone size, D gene, V gene, J gene, CDR3 protein, CDR3 DNA. A D gene is named only where the DNA matches it firmly. Clone size is stated in some rows and not others, as once, few, many or a class when expanded.

>-|TRBD2|TRBV11-2|TRBJ2-2
CASSRNSGNGELFF
TGTGCCAGCAGCCGGAATAGCGGGAACGGGGAGCTGTTTTTT
>-|-|TRBV19|TRBJ1-6
CASSIAGQRTSPLHF
TGTGCCAGTAGTATAGCAGGGCAGAGGACTTCACCCCTCCACTTT
>-|-|TRBV13|TRBJ2-3
CASSQVDYLTDTQYF
TGTGCCAGCAGCCAAGTGGACTATCTCACAGATACGCAGTATTTT
>-|-|TRBV29-1|TRBJ2-1
CSVHSYNEQFF
TGCAGCGTTCATTCCTACAATGAGCAGTTCTTC
>-|-|TRBV7-2|TRBJ2-7
CASSLALEEEQYF
TGTGCCAGCAGCTTAGCGTTGGAGGAAGAGCAGTACTTC
>-|TRBD2|TRBV7-2|TRBJ2-2
CASSPKASGYTGELFF
TGTGCCAGCAGCCCCAAAGCTAGCGGCTACACCGGGGAGCTGTTTTTT
>-|-|TRBV19|TRBJ1-4
CASSIGGRELFF
TGTGCCAGTAGTATCGGGGGAAGGGAACTGTTTTTT
>-|-|TRBV3-1/TRBV3-2|TRBJ2-3
CASSQDSRTRGITDTQYF
TGTGCCAGCAGCCAAGATTCCCGCACTCGCGGTATCACAGATACGCAGTATTTT
>-|-|TRBV15|TRBJ2-5
CATSPVGGETQYF
TGTGCCACCAGCCCGGTAGGGGGAGAGACCCAGTACTTC
>-|-|TRBV4-3|TRBJ2-7
CASSLGQGLEQYF
TGCGCCAGCAGCCTTGGACAGGGACTAGAGCAGTACTTC
>-|-|TRBV19|TRBJ1-2
CASSIPTVFYYGYTF
TGTGCCAGTAGTATCCCGACAGTTTTCTACTATGGCTACACCTTC
>-|TRBD1|TRBV5-5|TRBJ2-7
CASRPTGGSYEQYF
TGTGCCAGCAGGCCGACAGGGGGCTCCTACGAGCAGTACTTC
>once|TRBD1|TRBV6-2/TRBV6-3|TRBJ1-3
CASSYPGQPSGNTIYF
TGTGCCAGCAGTTACCCGGGACAGCCCTCTGGAAACACCATATATTTT
>-|-|TRBV11-3|TRBJ2-5
CASSLVGRLETQYF
TGTGCCAGCAGCTTAGTTGGCAGGCTCGAGACCCAGTACTTC
>-|TRBD2|TRBV2|TRBJ2-3
CASQLAGATDTQYF
TGTGCCAGCCAACTAGCGGGGGCCACAGATACGCAGTATTTT
>-|-|TRBV5-1|TRBJ2-5
CASSSAGGPVQETQYF
TGCGCCAGCAGCTCGGCGGGCGGACCGGTACAAGAGACCCAGTACTTC
>-|TRBD1|TRBV28|TRBJ1-1
CASSLGRVTGGRTEAFF
TGTGCCAGCAGTTTAGGGAGAGTCACAGGGGGTAGGACTGAAGCTTTCTTT
>-|-|TRBV13|TRBJ1-1
CASSGGDTEAFF
TGTGCCAGCAGCGGGGGGGACACTGAAGCTTTCTTT
>once|-|TRBV14|TRBJ1-1
CASSQWETLNTEAFF
TGTGCCAGCAGCCAGTGGGAGACCCTGAACACTGAAGCTTTCTTT
>-|TRBD2|TRBV4-2|TRBJ2-1
CASSRRLAGGPLNEQFF
TGTGCCAGCAGCCGAAGACTAGCGGGAGGGCCGTTAAATGAGCAGTTCTTC
>-|TRBD1|TRBV28|TRBJ1-6
CASSVTGGDYNSPLHF
TGTGCCAGCAGTGTAACAGGGGGCGACTATAATTCACCCCTCCACTTT
>-|TRBD1|TRBV7-6|TRBJ1-1
CASSFAGGTEAFF
TGTGCCAGCAGCTTTGCAGGGGGCACTGAAGCTTTCTTT
>-|-|TRBV7-2|TRBJ1-1
CASSLRASMNTEAFF
TGTGCCAGCAGCTTGAGGGCTTCAATGAACACTGAAGCTTTCTTT
>-|TRBD1|TRBV5-1|TRBJ2-1
CASSRGQATYNEQFF
TGCGCCAGCAGCCGCGGACAGGCCACCTACAATGAGCAGTTCTTC
>once|TRBD2|TRBV3-1/TRBV3-2|TRBJ2-3
CASSQGRGLAGKNGGTDTQYF
TGTGCCAGCAGCCAAGGGAGGGGACTAGCGGGAAAAAACGGTGGCACAGATACGCAGTATTTT
>-|TRBD1|TRBV18|TRBJ1-4
CASSAGQDNEKLFF
TGTGCCAGCTCAGCAGGACAGGATAATGAAAAACTGTTTTTT
>-|TRBD2|TRBV28|TRBJ2-5
CASSPPGGLAGGKETQYF
TGTGCCAGCAGCCCCCCGGGGGGGCTGGCGGGGGGGAAAGAGACCCAGTACTTC
>-|-|TRBV15|TRBJ2-7
CATSRGGQAYEQYF
TGTGCCACCAGCAGGGGAGGACAGGCCTACGAGCAGTACTTC
>-|-|TRBV24-1|TRBJ2-2
CATSDLSTRPGELFF
TGTGCCACCAGTGATTTGTCGACTAGACCCGGGGAGCTGTTTTTT
>-|-|TRBV6-2/TRBV6-3|TRBJ1-3
CASSSQGTGNTIYF
TGTGCCAGCAGTTCCCAGGGAACCGGAAACACCATATATTTT
>-|TRBD1|TRBV27|TRBJ2-7
CASRTGTGPYEQYF
TGTGCCAGCAGAACCGGGACAGGCCCCTACGAGCAGTACTTC
>-|TRBD1|TRBV27|TRBJ2-1
CASRQIFGEPGQRPNEQFF
TGTGCCAGCAGGCAAATTTTTGGGGAACCGGGACAGAGACCCAATGAGCAGTTCTTC
>-|-|TRBV19|TRBJ2-7
CASPTVRHSYEQYF
TGTGCCAGTCCGACGGTCAGACACTCCTACGAGCAGTACTTC
>-|TRBD1|TRBV27|TRBJ2-7
CASSSSGQGPYEQYF
TGTGCCAGCAGTTCATCGGGACAGGGCCCCTACGAGCAGTACTTC
>once|TRBD1|TRBV10-3|TRBJ1-2
CAISPQRGQGTGYTF
TGTGCCATCAGCCCTCAAAGGGGACAGGGTACTGGCTACACCTTC
>few|-|TRBV18|TRBJ1-1
CASSATQNTGFDTEAFF
TGTGCCAGCTCAGCGACACAAAATACAGGGTTTGACACTGAAGCTTTCTTT
>-|TRBD1|TRBV19|TRBJ1-4
CATTGTGQGKLFF
TGTGCCACCACAGGGACAGGGCAAGGAAAACTGTTTTTT
>-|-|TRBV4-3|TRBJ2-2
CASTTGLGTGELFF
TGCGCCAGCACCACAGGGCTTGGCACCGGGGAGCTGTTTTTT
>-|-|TRBV15|TRBJ2-1
CATSRGETPPNEQFF
TGTGCCACCAGCAGAGGAGAGACTCCTCCCAATGAGCAGTTCTTC
>few|-|TRBV5-6|TRBJ2-1
CASSLTGYGTGEQFF
TGTGCCAGCAGCTTGACAGGGTACGGAACTGGGGAGCAGTTCTTC
>-|-|TRBV28|TRBJ2-1
CASSLPLYPLNSTRDNEQFF
TGTGCCAGCAGTCTACCTCTCTACCCATTGAACAGTACTAGGGACAATGAGCAGTTCTTC
>-|TRBD2|TRBV20-1|TRBJ2-1
CRTTSGEQFF
TGCAGGACAACTAGCGGGGAGCAGTTCTTC
>-|-|TRBV5-4|TRBJ1-6
CASSLEQGNSPLHF
TGTGCCAGCAGCTTGGAACAGGGAAATTCACCCCTCCACTTT
>-|-|TRBV9|TRBJ2-1
CASSVGGQNYNEQFF
TGTGCCAGCAGCGTCGGGGGGCAGAACTACAATGAGCAGTTCTTC
>once|-|TRBV6-5|TRBJ1-5
CASSYSPGSNQPQHF
TGTGCCAGCAGTTACTCGCCAGGAAGCAATCAGCCCCAGCATTTT
>-|-|TRBV7-9|TRBJ1-2
CASSSRTAELGNYGYTF
TGTGCCAGCAGCTCCCGGACAGCCGAGCTCGGTAACTATGGCTACACCTTC
>few|-|TRBV5-1|TRBJ1-5
CASSLDGVLYSNQPQHF
TGCGCCAGCAGCTTGGACGGGGTCCTCTATAGCAATCAGCCCCAGCATTTT
>-|-|TRBV24-1|TRBJ1-4
CATSDAGNNEKLFF
TGTGCCACCAGCGACGCGGGAAATAATGAAAAACTGTTTTTT
>once|TRBD1|TRBV3-1/TRBV3-2|TRBJ2-1
CASSSGTGEGNEQFF
TGTGCCAGCAGCTCCGGGACAGGGGAGGGGAATGAGCAGTTCTTC
>-|TRBD2|TRBV29-1|TRBJ2-3
CSVGVRLAGNAQYF
TGCAGCGTTGGCGTTAGGCTAGCGGGGAATGCGCAGTATTTT
>-|TRBD2|TRBV28|TRBJ2-5
CASSLMASGAVGGTQYF
TGTGCCAGCAGTTTAATGGCTAGCGGTGCCGTTGGGGGGACCCAGTACTTC
>-|TRBD1|TRBV2|TRBJ1-1
CASSVWTGGKTEAFF
TGTGCCAGCAGTGTTTGGACAGGGGGAAAAACTGAAGCTTTCTTT
>-|-|TRBV6-5|TRBJ1-4
CASSYGLGLGEKLFF
TGTGCCAGCAGTTACGGGTTGGGACTCGGGGAAAAACTGTTTTTT
>-|-|TRBV6-5|TRBJ1-1
CAIPSGGEAFF
TGTGCCATCCCCTCGGGGGGTGAAGCTTTCTTT
>once|TRBD1|TRBV10-2|TRBJ1-6
CASNTDREGNSPLHF
TGCGCCAGCAATACAGACAGGGAAGGCAATTCACCCCTCCACTTT
>-|-|TRBV5-4|TRBJ1-2
CASSLGPGDVYGYTF
TGTGCCAGCAGCTTGGGACCAGGGGACGTCTATGGCTACACCTTC